Reported below is one T cell receptor beta chain. Per the original data handling: Estimates of nucleated cell counts were drawn from the amplification of reference gene primers. Measured with immunoSEQ multiplex PCR; TCRdb has only the in-frame clones, and not every one. From that table come the V and J calls and clone size; the DNA was used to work out D and trimming. This sample has 70,000 to 85,000 clones, with approximately 89% found just once. Deletions cut 3 bases from V and 4 bases from J, with 12 bases between. CDR3 length: 15 amino acids. Germline CDR1 MGHRA, CDR2 YSYEKL. The sample is drawn from a study of blood T cell repertoires in COVID-19. Looking at the study overall: The study drew acute and convalescent COVID-19 samples from the United States, Italy and Spain. T cells, B-cell-depleted T cells, or PBMCs supplied cDNA or gDNA.

Sequenced input: peripheral blood. The chain has TRBV4-1 and TRBJ2-2; D is perhaps TRBD1 (6 bases). This receptor was taken from a woman aged 55 to 70 with acute or convalescent COVID-19. The chain's CDR3 is CASSQGQGITGELFF. The CDR3 region has the DNA TGCGCCAGCAGCCAGGGTCAGGGGATCACCGGGGAGCTGTTTTTT.